This TCR beta chain was sequenced in a study of vaccination effects on CD4 cells after COVID-19 (dated by TCRdb to between 2022 and 2023). Looking at the study overall: The ViraFEST assay stimulated PBMC with viral peptide pools and then used TCR sequencing to identify antigen-specific CD4+ T cell clonotypes by expansion. Altogether, roughly 10 COVID-19 convalescent patients and 4 SARS-CoV-2-naive healthy vaccine recipients made up the full study. The Oncomine TCR Beta short-read assay on an Illumina iSeq 100 was used to sequence cultures from other donors in the study. Each participant got two doses of an mRNA SARS-CoV-2 vaccine, either BNT162b2 or mRNA-1273. Around 2 million PBMC per well were cultured in IMDM with around 5% human AB serum, 8.5 to 10 IU/ml IL-2 and gentamicin, plus 10 ug/ml peptides. In both COVID-19 convalescent patients and infection-naive vaccine recipients, the study compared SARS-CoV-2 spike-specific CD4+ TCR repertoires from before mRNA vaccination with those from after it.

Worth noting for this clone: The antigen it binds to is not known. It has no much larger one-base neighbor in the sample; base qualities were not kept.

After less than 13 days of culture, CD4+ T cells were isolated with the EasySep CD4+ T cell isolation kit. The absence of prior SARS-CoV-2 infection in healthy vaccine recipients was confirmed by negative nucleocapsid antibodies before and after vaccination. On days 3 and 7, half of the culture medium was replaced with fresh IL-2-containing medium. Unless otherwise noted, each peptide stimulation condition was cultured in triplicate wells. Using Ficoll-Paque Plus gradient centrifugation, PBMC were separated from whole blood and then either used fresh or cryopreserved at -140C. The QIAamp micro DNA kit was used to extract genomic DNA from the cultured CD4+ T cells. Broad study findings and their caveats: The study was limited by a small number of convalescent patients, and early post-infection timepoints were lacking. Marked clonal contraction was observed in both infection-induced and vaccine-induced clones at late post-vaccination timepoints, consistent with waning T cell responses. In healthy vaccine recipients, vaccine-induced clones were almost all SARS-CoV-2 mono-reactive, with only 1 of 255 being cross-reactive with common cold coronaviruses.

From its cysteine to its phenylalanine, the CDR3 spans 14 amino acids. Only the CDR3 part of the read is kept: 42 bases, read in frame from the first base. The germline V end is reduced by 0 bases and the J end by 6 bases; junction bases left unmatched: 5. The germline V gene provides CDR1 SGHRS and CDR2 YFSETQ. Library preparation employed the immunoSEQ multiplex PCR assay. DNA from the CD4+ T cells that had been cultured and isolated underwent TCR beta CDR3 sequencing. The source study handled its data this way. Non-productive TCR sequences were discarded, and reads were trimmed to the CDR3 region, with only CDR3s of 7 or more amino acids retained. The MANAFEST web app was used to pick out antigen-specific clonotypes by comparing their expansion in peptide wells with that in reference cultures. To be called positive, a clone needed expansion at FDR<0.05 compared with the reference and with all other wells, an odds ratio greater than 5, and a frequency greater than 0.1% in two replicate wells. A clonotype was called cross-reactive if it was significantly expanded both in SARS-CoV-2 spike wells and in at least one common cold coronavirus spike condition. Using the stringdist R package, CDR3 similarity was measured by Levenshtein distance, and unrooted trees were constructed with ape in R 3.6.1. Held by TCRdb, this immuneACCESS table contains in-frame sequences only and omits some clones. Under half of the omission traces to an unresolved V gene where checked; the cause of the rest is unknown. Clone size and the V and J calls come from that table; the DNA yielded D and trimming. The sample records around 50,000 clones, roughly three fifths of which are singletons. 4.5% to 7% of the sample comes from the top ten.

Recombination connected TRBV5-1 to TRBJ2-7, with 8 central nucleotides matching TRBD1. Sample: CD4+ T cells from PBMCs cultured without peptide, taken before COVID-19 vaccination. This sequence originates from a human donor who received a COVID-19 vaccine. The nucleotides are TGCGCCAGCAGCTTGGGAGGACAGGGAACCGAGCAGTACTTC. Its coded protein is CASSLGGQGTEQYF.